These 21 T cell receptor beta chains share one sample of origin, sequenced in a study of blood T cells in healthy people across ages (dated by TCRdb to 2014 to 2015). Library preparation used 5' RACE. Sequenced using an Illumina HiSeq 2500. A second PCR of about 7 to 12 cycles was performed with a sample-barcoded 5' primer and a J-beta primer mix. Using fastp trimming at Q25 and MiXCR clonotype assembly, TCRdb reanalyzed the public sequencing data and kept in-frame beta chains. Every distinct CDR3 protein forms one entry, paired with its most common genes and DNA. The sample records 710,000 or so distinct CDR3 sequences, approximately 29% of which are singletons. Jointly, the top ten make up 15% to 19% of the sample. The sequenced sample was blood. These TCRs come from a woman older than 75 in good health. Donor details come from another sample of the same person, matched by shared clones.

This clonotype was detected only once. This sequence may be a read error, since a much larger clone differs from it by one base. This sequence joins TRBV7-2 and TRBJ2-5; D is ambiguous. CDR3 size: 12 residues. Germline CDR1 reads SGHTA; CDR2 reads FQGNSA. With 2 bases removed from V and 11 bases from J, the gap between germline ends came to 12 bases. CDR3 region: CASSLFVGEQYF. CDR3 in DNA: TGTGCCAGCAGCTTATTCGTCGGTGAGCAGTACTTC.

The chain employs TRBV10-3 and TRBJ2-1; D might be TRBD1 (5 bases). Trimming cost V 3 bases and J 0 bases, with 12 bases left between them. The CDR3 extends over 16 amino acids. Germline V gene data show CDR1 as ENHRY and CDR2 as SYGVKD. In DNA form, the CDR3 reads TGTGCCATCAGTGAACTGGCGGACAACTCCTACAATGAGCAGTTCTTC. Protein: CAISELADNSYNEQFF.

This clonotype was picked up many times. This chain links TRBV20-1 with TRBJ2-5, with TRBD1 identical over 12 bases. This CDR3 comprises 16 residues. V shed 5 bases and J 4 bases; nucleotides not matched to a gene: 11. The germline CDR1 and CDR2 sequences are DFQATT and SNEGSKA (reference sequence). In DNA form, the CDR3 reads TGCAGTGCTTTATCGGGACAGGGGGCAATCGGAGAGACCCAGTACTTC. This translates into CSALSGQGAIGETQYF.

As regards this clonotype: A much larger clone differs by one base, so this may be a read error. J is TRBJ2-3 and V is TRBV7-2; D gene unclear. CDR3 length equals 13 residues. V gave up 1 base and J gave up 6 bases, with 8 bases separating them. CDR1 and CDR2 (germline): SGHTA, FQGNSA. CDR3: CASSLDTCDTQYF. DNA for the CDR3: TGTGCCAGCAGCTTAGACACTTGTGATACGCAGTATTTT.

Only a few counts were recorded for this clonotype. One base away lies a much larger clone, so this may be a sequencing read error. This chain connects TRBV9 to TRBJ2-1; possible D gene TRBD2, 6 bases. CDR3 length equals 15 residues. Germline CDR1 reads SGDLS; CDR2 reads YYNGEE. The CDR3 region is CGSSGLKGFYNEQFF. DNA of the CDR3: TGTGGCAGCAGCGGGTTGAAGGGGTTTTACAATGAGCAGTTCTTC.

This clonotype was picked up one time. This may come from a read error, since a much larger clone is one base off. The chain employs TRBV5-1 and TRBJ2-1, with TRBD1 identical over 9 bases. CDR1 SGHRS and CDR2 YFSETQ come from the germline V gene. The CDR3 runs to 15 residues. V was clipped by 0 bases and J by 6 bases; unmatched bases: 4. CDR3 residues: CASSLGDRACNEQFF. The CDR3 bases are TGCGCCAGCAGCTTGGGGGACAGGGCCTGCAATGAGCAGTTCTTC. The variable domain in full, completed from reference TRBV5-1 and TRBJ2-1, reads KAGVTQTPRYLIKTRGQQVTLSCSPISGHRSVSWYQQTPGQGLQFLFEYFSETQRNKGNFPGRFSGRQFSNSRSEMNVSTLELGDSALYLCASSLGDRACNEQFFGPGTRLTVL.

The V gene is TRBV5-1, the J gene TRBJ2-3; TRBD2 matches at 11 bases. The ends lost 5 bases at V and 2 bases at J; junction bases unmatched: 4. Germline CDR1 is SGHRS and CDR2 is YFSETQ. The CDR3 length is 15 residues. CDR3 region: CASRLAGATTDTQYF. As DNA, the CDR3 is TGCGCCAGCAGACTAGCGGGGGCTACCACAGATACGCAGTATTTT.

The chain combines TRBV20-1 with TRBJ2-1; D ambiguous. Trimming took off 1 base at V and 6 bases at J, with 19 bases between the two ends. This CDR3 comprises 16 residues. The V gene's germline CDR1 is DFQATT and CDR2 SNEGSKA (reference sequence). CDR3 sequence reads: CSARGTTEYLFNEQFF. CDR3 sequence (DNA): TGCAGTGCTAGAGGTACAACGGAATACCTTTTCAATGAGCAGTTCTTC.

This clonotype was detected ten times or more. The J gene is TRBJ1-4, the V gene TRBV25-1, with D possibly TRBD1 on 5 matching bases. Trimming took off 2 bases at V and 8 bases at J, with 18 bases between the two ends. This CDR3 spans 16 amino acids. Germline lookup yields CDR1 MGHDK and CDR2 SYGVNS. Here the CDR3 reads CASSEVRGRESEKLFF. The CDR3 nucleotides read TGTGCCAGCAGTGAAGTGAGGGGCAGGGAGAGCGAAAAACTGTTTTTT. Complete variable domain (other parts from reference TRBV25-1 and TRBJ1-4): EADIYQTPRYLVIGTGKKITLECSQTMGHDKMYWYQQDPGMELHLIHYSYGVNSTEKGDLSSESTVSRIRTEHFPLTLESARPSHTSQYLCASSEVRGRESEKLFFGSGTQLSVL.

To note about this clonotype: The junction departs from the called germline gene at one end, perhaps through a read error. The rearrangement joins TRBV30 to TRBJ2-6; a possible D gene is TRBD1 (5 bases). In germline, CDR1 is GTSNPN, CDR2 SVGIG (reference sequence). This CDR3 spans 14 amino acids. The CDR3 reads CAWAGLIGANVPTF. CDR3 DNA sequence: TGTGCCTGGGCCGGGTTGATTGGGGCCAACGTCCCGACTTTC.

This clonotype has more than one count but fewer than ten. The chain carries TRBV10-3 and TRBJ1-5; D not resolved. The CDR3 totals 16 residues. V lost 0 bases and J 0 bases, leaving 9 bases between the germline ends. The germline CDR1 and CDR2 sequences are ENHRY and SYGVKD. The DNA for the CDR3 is TGTGCCATCAGTGAGTCGAAACCCGGTAGCAATCAGCCCCAGCATTTT. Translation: CAISESKPGSNQPQHF.

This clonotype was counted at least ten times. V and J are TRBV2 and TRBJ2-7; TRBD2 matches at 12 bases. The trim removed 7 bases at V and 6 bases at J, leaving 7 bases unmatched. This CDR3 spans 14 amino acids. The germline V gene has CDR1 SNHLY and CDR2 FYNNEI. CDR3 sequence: CASKASGGAGEQYF. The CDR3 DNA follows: TGTGCCAGCAAGGCTAGCGGGGGGGCGGGCGAGCAGTACTTC. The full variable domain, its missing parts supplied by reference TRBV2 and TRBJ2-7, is EPEVTQTPSHQVTQMGQEVILRCVPISNHLYFYWYRQILGQKVEFLVSFYNNEISEKSEIFDDQFSVERPDGSNFTLKIRSTKLEDSAMYFCASKASGGAGEQYFGPGTRLTVT.

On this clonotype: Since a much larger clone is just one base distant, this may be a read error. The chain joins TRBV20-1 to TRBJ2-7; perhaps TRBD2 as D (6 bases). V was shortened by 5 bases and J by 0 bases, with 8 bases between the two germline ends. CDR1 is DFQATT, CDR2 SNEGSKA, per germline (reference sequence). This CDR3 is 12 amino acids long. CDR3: CSAGGNSYEQYF. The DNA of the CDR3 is TGCAGTGCTGGGGGGAACTCCTACGAGCAGTACTTC.

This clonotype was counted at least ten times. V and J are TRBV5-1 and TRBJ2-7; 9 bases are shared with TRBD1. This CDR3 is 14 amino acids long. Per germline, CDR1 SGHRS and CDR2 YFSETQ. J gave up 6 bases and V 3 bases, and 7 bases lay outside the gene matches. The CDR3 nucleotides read TGCGCCAGCAGCTCGAAAGGACAGGGGACCGAGCAGTACTTC. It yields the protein CASSSKGQGTEQYF.

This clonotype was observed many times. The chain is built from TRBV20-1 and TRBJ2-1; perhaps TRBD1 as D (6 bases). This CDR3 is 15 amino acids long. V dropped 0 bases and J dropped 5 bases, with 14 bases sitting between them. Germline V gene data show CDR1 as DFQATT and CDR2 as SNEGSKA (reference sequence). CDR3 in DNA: TGCAGTGCTAGAGATTTTGGGGGCTCAAACAATGAGCAGTTCTTC. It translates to CSARDFGGSNNEQFF.

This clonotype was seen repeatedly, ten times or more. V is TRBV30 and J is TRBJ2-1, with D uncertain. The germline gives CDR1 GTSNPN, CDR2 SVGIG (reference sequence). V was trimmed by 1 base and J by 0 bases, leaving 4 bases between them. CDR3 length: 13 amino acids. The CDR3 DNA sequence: TGTGCCTGGAGTGATAGCTCCTACAATGAGCAGTTCTTC. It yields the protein CAWSDSSYNEQFF.

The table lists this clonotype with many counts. The CDR3 DNA follows: TGTGCCAGCAGAGAAAGTAGAAACAGGGTTTCACCCCTCCACTTT. As protein: CASRESRNRVSPLHF. The rearrangement uses TRBV3-1 and TRBJ1-6, with D perhaps TRBD1 (6 bases). V lost 6 bases to trimming and J lost 9 bases, with 18 bases between them. The CDR3 is made up of 15 amino acids. Per germline, CDR1 LGHDT and CDR2 YNNKEL (reference sequence).

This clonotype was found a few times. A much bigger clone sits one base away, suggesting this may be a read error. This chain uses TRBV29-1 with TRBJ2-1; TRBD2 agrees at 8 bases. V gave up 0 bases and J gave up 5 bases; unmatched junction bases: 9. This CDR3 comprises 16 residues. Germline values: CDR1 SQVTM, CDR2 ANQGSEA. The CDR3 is CSVEDWRAGVNNEQFF. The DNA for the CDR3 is TGCAGCGTTGAAGATTGGCGAGCGGGGGTTAACAATGAGCAGTTCTTC.

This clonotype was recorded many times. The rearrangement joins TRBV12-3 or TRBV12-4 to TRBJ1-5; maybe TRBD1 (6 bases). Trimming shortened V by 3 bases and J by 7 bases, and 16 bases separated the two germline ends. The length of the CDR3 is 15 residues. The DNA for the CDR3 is TGTGCCAGCAGTTTGAGGAGACAGGTCGTCCAGCCCCAGCATTTT. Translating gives CASSLRRQVVQPQHF.

This chain's CDR3 is CASSEWTGENEQFF. CDR3 in DNA: TGTGCCAGCAGCGAATGGACAGGCGAGAATGAGCAGTTCTTC. The chain links TRBV9 to TRBJ2-1; 7 nucleotides line up with TRBD1. The CDR3 covers 14 residues. V was clipped by 3 bases and J by 7 bases; unmatched bases: 7. CDR1 and CDR2 (germline): SGDLS, YYNGEE.

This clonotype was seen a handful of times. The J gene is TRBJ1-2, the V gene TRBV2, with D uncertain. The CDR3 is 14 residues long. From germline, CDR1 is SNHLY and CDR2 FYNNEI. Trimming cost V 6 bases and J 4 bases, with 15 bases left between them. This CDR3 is CASSRPGSGYGYTF. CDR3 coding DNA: TGTGCCAGCAGCCGTCCGGGGAGTGGCTATGGCTACACCTTC.